These 23 T cell receptor beta chains originate from one sample sequenced in a study of shared clonotypes between healthy human individuals (dated by TCRdb to 2020 to 2022). Library generation was performed with the immunoSEQ multiplex PCR assay. The clones in this table, taken by TCRdb from immuneACCESS, are in-frame only. Not every clone is retained; where verified, under half of the shortfall comes from an unresolved V gene, and the cause of the rest is unknown. The sample has over a million clones on record, 95% to 99% of them singletons. The ten largest clonotypes hold roughly 0.45% of the sample. The sequenced material came from naive CD4+ T cells sorted from blood. Interpreted using the paper, the cell subset or site label stands for: CD45RA+ positively selected. The receptors come from a man aged 30 to 39 in good health.

The chain recombines TRBV9 with TRBJ2-3; D remains unclear. V was clipped by 3 bases and J by 1 base, with 15 bases between them. Per the germline V gene, CDR1 is SGDLS and CDR2 is YYNGEE. The CDR3 covers 16 residues. The CDR3 DNA reads as TGTGCCAGCAGCGCTACGGGCTCAACCTGCACAGATACGCAGTATTTT. This gives the protein CASSATGSTCTDTQYF.

The chain employs TRBV9 and TRBJ1-1; D may be TRBD1 (6 bases). Germline V gives CDR1 SGDLS, CDR2 YYNGEE. The CDR3 has 16 residues. V was pared by 0 bases and J by 1 base, with 13 bases between. CDR3: CASSVVTGRGNTEAFF. The CDR3 coding sequence is TGTGCCAGCAGCGTAGTGACCGGCAGGGGGAACACTGAAGCTTTCTTT.

The chain recombines TRBV19 with TRBJ2-2; D call uncertain. This CDR3 has 12 amino acids. Trimming left V 6 bases short and J 2 bases short, with 4 bases between. Germline CDR1 LNHDA, CDR2 SQIVND (reference sequence). CDR3 DNA: TGTGCCAGTAGGCAAAACACCGGGGAGCTGTTTTTT. Translation: CASRQNTGELFF. Filled out from reference TRBV19 and TRBJ2-2, the complete variable domain reads DGGITQSPKYLFRKEGQNVTLSCEQNLNHDAMYWYRQDPGQGLRLIYYSQIVNDFQKGDIAEGYSVSREKKESFPLTVTSAQKNPTAFYLCASRQNTGELFFGEGSRLTVL.

The V gene is TRBV2, the J gene TRBJ1-1; a possible D gene is TRBD1 (5 bases). CDR1 and CDR2 from the germline V gene are SNHLY and FYNNEI. The length of the CDR3 is 15 residues. Trimming pared 0 bases from V and 3 bases from J, leaving 11 bases between. The CDR3 reads CASSEAGGRHTEAFF. CDR3 DNA: TGTGCCAGCAGTGAAGCGGGGGGGAGGCACACTGAAGCTTTCTTT.

The J gene is TRBJ2-1, the V gene TRBV12-5; D is unresolved. CDR3 length equals 11 residues. Germline loops: CDR1 LGHNT, CDR2 FRNRAP. The germline V and J ends were trimmed by 2 bases and 6 bases, with 2 bases remaining between them. DNA of the CDR3: TGTGCTAGTGGTTTGATCAATGAGCAGTTCTTC. Translation gives CASGLINEQFF.

The rearrangement links TRBV10-1 to TRBJ2-2, with 8 nucleotides matching TRBD1. After removal of 3 bases from V and 6 bases from J, the junction contained 6 bases not matched to a gene. In germline, CDR1 is WNHNN, CDR2 SYGVQD (reference sequence). This CDR3 contains 15 residues. This chain's CDR3 is CASSDGDRRPGELFF. For the CDR3, the DNA is TGCGCCAGCAGTGATGGGGACAGGCGCCCCGGGGAGCTGTTTTTT.

The rearrangement uses TRBV28 and TRBJ2-2, with D perhaps TRBD1 or TRBD2 (5 bases each). The CDR3 runs 18 residues. Germline lookup yields CDR1 MDHEN and CDR2 SYDVKM. V shed 4 bases and J shed 2 bases, with 20 bases lying between them. For the CDR3, the DNA is TGTGCCAGCAGTTACGTCCCCCCCGGGACCGCAAACACCGGGGAGCTGTTTTTT. Its translation is CASSYVPPGTANTGELFF.

J is TRBJ2-7 and V is TRBV6-1; D is uncertain. The CDR3 sequence is 13 residues long. CDR1 and CDR2 from the germline V gene are MNHNS and SASEGT. The ends were cut back, 7 bases at V and 2 bases at J, with 12 bases in the middle. CDR3 DNA sequence: TGTGCCAGCACAAGGGAACTGACCTACGAGCAGTACTTC. Its translation: CASTRELTYEQYF.

The rearrangement links TRBV28 to TRBJ2-2; D unclear. From germline, CDR1 is MDHEN and CDR2 SYDVKM. V was clipped by 3 bases and J by 5 bases, with 13 bases between them. The CDR3 contains 15 residues. The CDR3 region is CASSFRLTATGELFF. The CDR3 nucleotides read TGTGCCAGCAGTTTCCGCCTCACGGCAACCGGGGAGCTGTTTTTT.

This sequence joins TRBV2 and TRBJ2-1; 7 nucleotides align to TRBD2. Germline V lookup: CDR1 SNHLY, CDR2 FYNNEI. With 7 bases clipped from V and 8 bases from J, the junction kept 11 bases outside the gene matches. This CDR3 is 14 amino acids long. This CDR3 is CASNSGIGGDEQFF. In DNA, the CDR3 is TGTGCCAGCAACAGCGGGATTGGGGGGGATGAGCAGTTCTTC. Variable domain in full (rest from reference TRBV2 and TRBJ2-1): EPEVTQTPSHQVTQMGQEVILRCVPISNHLYFYWYRQILGQKVEFLVSFYNNEISEKSEIFDDQFSVERPDGSNFTLKIRSTKLEDSAMYFCASNSGIGGDEQFFGPGTRLTVL.

In its sample, this clone was seen once. J is TRBJ1-1 and V is TRBV19; D is unclear. Trimming stripped 3 bases from V and 0 bases from J, with 11 bases between. The CDR3 totals 15 residues. Germline assignment: CDR1 LNHDA and CDR2 SQIVND (reference sequence). CDR3 coding DNA: TGTGCCAGTAGTATTGGGCCAAAACTGAACACTGAAGCTTTCTTT. It encodes CASSIGPKLNTEAFF.

A remark on this clone: This sample also contains other DNA sequences that code for the same CDR3. The CDR3 nucleotides are TGTGCCACCAGCAGACATACAGATACGCAGTATTTT. Translated: CATSRHTDTQYF. The V and J genes are TRBV15 and TRBJ2-3; no reliable D call. The CDR3 is 12 amino acids. V dropped 2 bases and J dropped 3 bases, with 3 bases sitting between them. CDR1 LNHNV and CDR2 YYDKDF come from the germline V gene (reference sequence).

This chain connects TRBV9 to TRBJ2-3, with 11 bases matching TRBD2. This CDR3 comprises 17 residues. The junction had 5 bases not matched to a gene; V was cut back by 0 bases and J by 2 bases. The V gene's germline CDR1 is SGDLS and CDR2 YYNGEE. The CDR3 here is CASSVGVAGGVTDTQYF. The CDR3 region has the DNA TGTGCCAGCAGCGTAGGTGTAGCGGGAGGGGTCACAGATACGCAGTATTTT.

This chain connects TRBV28 to TRBJ1-2, with unresolved D. Germline CDR1 reads MDHEN; CDR2 reads SYDVKM. The CDR3 totals 11 residues. Deletions cut 3 bases from V and 8 bases from J, with 7 bases between. CDR3 residues: CASSFTGGYTF. CDR3 sequence (DNA): TGTGCCAGCAGTTTCACGGGGGGCTACACCTTC.

The J gene is TRBJ2-2, the V gene TRBV30; D is unresolved. V lost 2 bases and J 4 bases, leaving 5 bases between the germline ends. The CDR3 sequence is 12 residues long. In germline, CDR1 is GTSNPN, CDR2 SVGIG (reference sequence). The chain's CDR3 is CAWSPRTGELFF. CDR3 bases: TGTGCCTGGAGTCCGCGCACCGGGGAGCTGTTTTTT.

CDR3 protein: CASSLSGSSYEQYF. The CDR3 DNA is TGTGCCAGCAGTCTCTCTGGGTCCTCCTACGAGCAGTACTTC. The chain is built from TRBV2 and TRBJ2-7; unclear D gene. The V and J ends lost 5 bases and 0 bases respectively, with 11 bases between them. This CDR3 is 14 amino acids long. Germline V gene lookup returns CDR1 SNHLY and CDR2 FYNNEI.

Comments on this clone: Other DNA sequences in the sample encode the same CDR3. The rearrangement joins TRBV9 to TRBJ1-3; D uncertain. The CDR3 extends over 14 amino acids. The germline V and J ends were trimmed by 3 bases and 0 bases, with 7 bases remaining between them. Germline values: CDR1 SGDLS, CDR2 YYNGEE. The CDR3 here is CASSAGNSGNTIYF. The CDR3 region has the DNA TGTGCCAGCAGCGCGGGAAACTCTGGAAACACCATATATTTT.

The rearrangement uses TRBV29-1 and TRBJ1-2, with D perhaps matching TRBD1 (5 bases). There are 14 residues in the CDR3. Trimming removed 6 bases from V and 0 bases from J, with 14 bases in between. The germline CDR1 and CDR2 sequences are SQVTM and ANQGSEA. The CDR3 loop is CSVLRQPANYGYTF. DNA of the CDR3: TGCAGCGTCCTAAGACAGCCCGCTAACTATGGCTACACCTTC.

The rearrangement uses TRBV18 and TRBJ2-4; D perhaps matches TRBD1 (6 bases). The CDR3 is 19 residues long. CDR1 is KGHSH and CDR2 is LQKENI in the germline V gene. Deletions cut 3 bases from V and 1 base from J, with 22 bases between. CDR3 coding DNA: TGTGCCAGCTCACCCACTCTAGGGACACCTTCAGCGGCCAAAAACATTCAGTACTTC. This codes for CASSPTLGTPSAAKNIQYF.

The V gene is TRBV5-1, the J gene TRBJ1-4, with 7 bases aligning to TRBD1. Germline CDR1 is SGHRS and CDR2 is YFSETQ. The CDR3 has 15 amino acids. V dropped 3 bases and J dropped 5; count of bases not matched to a gene: 7. The CDR3 DNA is TGCGCCAGCAGCTACGAGCAGGGGGGGAATGAAAAACTGTTTTTT. Translating gives CASSYEQGGNEKLFF.

The chain carries TRBV5-1 and TRBJ2-7; D gene ambiguous. Germline V gene data show CDR1 as SGHRS and CDR2 as YFSETQ. The CDR3 runs to 12 residues. Trimming stripped 4 bases from V and 0 bases from J, with 5 bases between. DNA of the CDR3: TGCGCCAGCAGCCAATACTCCTACGAGCAGTACTTC. This sequence encodes CASSQYSYEQYF.

The genes are TRBV28 and TRBJ1-3; TRBD1 matches at 7 bases. Trimming removed 3 bases from V and 2 bases from J; junction bases left unmatched: 4. The CDR3 consists of 15 residues. Germline CDR1 MDHEN, CDR2 SYDVKM. The CDR3 coding sequence is TGTGCCAGCAGTTTCGTGACAGGGACTGGAAACACCATATATTTT. Encoded protein: CASSFVTGTGNTIYF.

J is TRBJ2-1 and V is TRBV11-3; D is possibly TRBD2 (5 bases). Germline V gene sequence: CDR1 SGHNT, CDR2 YENEEA. CDR3 length: 12 amino acids. Trimming removed 2 bases from V and 9 bases from J, with 8 bases in between. The CDR3: CASSLYRGEQFF. The CDR3 coding sequence is TGTGCCAGCAGCTTATACCGGGGTGAGCAGTTCTTC. Full variable domain (rest looked up from reference TRBV11-3 and TRBJ2-1): EAGVVQSPRYKIIEKKQPVAFWCNPISGHNTLYWYLQNLGQGPELLIRYENEEAVDDSQLPKDRFSAERLKGVDSTLKIQPAELGDSAVYLCASSLYRGEQFFGPGTRLTVL.